This T cell receptor (beta chain) was captured in a study of blood T cells in healthy people across ages. This clonotype turned up a few times. Using a J-beta primer mix together with a sample-barcoded 5' primer, a second PCR was run for roughly 6 to 12 cycles. Each of the samples gave a minimum of 2.5 million paired-end reads that contained CDR3. TCRdb re-analysed the 5' RACE reads in MiXCR, keeping a single row per CDR3 protein. This table has about 1.1 million distinct CDR3 sequences, around two fifths appearing once. This clonotype originated in a man aged 18 to 35 in good health. Input material: blood.

CDR3 bases: TGCAGTGCTCGGTGGACTAGCGATGCCCAGTACTTC. It is translated as CSARWTSDAQYF. The chain couples TRBV20-1 to TRBJ2-5; the match to TRBD2 covers 9 bases. V lost 5 bases to trimming and J lost 9 bases; unmatched junction nucleotides: 7. Germline values: CDR1 DFQATT, CDR2 SNEGSKA (reference sequence). CDR3 length: 12 residues.